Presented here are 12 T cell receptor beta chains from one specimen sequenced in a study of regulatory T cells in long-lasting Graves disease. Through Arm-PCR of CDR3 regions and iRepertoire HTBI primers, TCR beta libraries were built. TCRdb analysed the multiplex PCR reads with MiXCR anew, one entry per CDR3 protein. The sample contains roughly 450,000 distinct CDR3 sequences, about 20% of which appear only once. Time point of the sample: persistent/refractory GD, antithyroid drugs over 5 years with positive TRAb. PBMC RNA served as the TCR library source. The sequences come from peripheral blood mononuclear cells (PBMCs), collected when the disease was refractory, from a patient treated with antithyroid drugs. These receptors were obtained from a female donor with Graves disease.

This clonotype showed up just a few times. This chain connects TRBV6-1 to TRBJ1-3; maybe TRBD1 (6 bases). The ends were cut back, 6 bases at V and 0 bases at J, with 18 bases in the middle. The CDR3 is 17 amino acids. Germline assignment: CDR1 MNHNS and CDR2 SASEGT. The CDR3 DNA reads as TGTGCCAGCAGAAACGGTATACAGGGCCTCTCTGGAAACACCATATATTTT. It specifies CASRNGIQGLSGNTIYF.

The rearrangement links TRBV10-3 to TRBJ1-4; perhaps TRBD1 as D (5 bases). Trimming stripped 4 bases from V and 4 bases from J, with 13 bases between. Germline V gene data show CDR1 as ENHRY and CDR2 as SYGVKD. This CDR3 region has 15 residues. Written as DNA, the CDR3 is TGTGCCATCAGTGTAGGGACGGACCTTAATGAAAAACTGTTTTTT. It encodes CAISVGTDLNEKLFF.

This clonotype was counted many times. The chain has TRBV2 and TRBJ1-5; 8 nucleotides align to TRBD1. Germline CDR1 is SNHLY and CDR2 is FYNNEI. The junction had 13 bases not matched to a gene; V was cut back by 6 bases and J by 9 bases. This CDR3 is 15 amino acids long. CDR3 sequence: CASRRDRGVQGPQHF. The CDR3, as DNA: TGTGCCAGCAGGAGAGACAGGGGCGTCCAGGGGCCCCAGCATTTT.

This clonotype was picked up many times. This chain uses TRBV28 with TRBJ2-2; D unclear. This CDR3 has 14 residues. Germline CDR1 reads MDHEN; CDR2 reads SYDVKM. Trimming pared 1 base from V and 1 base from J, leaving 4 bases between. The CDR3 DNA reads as TGTGCCAGCAGTTTATTCCAGAACACCGGGGAGCTGTTTTTT. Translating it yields CASSLFQNTGELFF.

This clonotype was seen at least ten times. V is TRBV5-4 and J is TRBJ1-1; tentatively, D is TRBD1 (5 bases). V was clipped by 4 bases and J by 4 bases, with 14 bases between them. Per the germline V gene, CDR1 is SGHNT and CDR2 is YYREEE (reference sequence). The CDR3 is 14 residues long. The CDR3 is CASSMGVPGTEAFF. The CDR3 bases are TGTGCCAGCAGCATGGGGGTGCCCGGCACTGAAGCTTTCTTT.

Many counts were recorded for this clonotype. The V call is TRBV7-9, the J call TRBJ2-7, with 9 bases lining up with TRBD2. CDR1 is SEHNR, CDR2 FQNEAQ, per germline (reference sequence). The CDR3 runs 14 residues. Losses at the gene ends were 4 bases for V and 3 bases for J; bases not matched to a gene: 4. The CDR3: CASSSSGKDYEQYF. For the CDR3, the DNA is TGTGCCAGCAGCTCTAGCGGGAAGGACTACGAGCAGTACTTC.

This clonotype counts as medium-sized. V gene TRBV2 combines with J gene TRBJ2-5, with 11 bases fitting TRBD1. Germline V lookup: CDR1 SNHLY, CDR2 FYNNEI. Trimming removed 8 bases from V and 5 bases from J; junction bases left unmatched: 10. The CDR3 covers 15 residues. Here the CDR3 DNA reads TGTGCCAGCCCGAGGGACAGGGGGGCTCGGGAGACCCAGTACTTC. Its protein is CASPRDRGARETQYF.

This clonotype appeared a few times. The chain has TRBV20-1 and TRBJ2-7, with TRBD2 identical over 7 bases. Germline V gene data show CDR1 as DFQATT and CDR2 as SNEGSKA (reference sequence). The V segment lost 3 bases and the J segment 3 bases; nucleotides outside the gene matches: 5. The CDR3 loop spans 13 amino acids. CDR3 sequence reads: CSASLTSNYEQYF. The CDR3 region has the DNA TGCAGTGCTAGCCTGACTAGCAACTACGAGCAGTACTTC.

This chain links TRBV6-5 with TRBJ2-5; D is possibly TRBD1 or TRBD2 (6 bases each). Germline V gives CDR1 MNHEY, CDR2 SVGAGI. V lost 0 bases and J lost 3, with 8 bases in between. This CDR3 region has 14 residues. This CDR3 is CASSYSGGKETQYF. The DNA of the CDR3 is TGTGCCAGCAGTTACTCGGGGGGCAAAGAGACCCAGTACTTC.

The DNA of the CDR3 is TGTGCCTGGACGGTGAACACTGAAGCTTTCTTT. Its translation is CAWTVNTEAFF. The J gene is TRBJ1-1, the V gene TRBV30; no definite D call. Germline CDR1 GTSNPN, CDR2 SVGIG (reference sequence). The CDR3 contains 11 residues. Trimming left V 4 bases short and J 0 bases short, with 3 bases between.

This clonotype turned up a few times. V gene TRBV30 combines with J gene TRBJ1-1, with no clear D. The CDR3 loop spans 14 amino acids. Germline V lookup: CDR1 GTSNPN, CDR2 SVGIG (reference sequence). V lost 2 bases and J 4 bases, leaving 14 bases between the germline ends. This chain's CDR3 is CAWSSQPLSTEAFF. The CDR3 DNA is TGTGCCTGGAGTAGTCAACCGTTGAGCACTGAAGCTTTCTTT.

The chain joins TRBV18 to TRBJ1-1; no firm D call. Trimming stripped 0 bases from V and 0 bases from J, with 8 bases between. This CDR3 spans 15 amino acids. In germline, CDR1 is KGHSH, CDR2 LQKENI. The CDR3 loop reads CASSPPSRLNTEAFF. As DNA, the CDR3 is TGTGCCAGCTCACCACCGTCCCGATTGAACACTGAAGCTTTCTTT.